Each of the 30 T cell receptor beta chains below was sequenced from the same sample in a study of blood T cell repertoires in COVID-19. Assay used: immunoSEQ multiplex PCR; TCRdb lists only in-frame clones, some missing. The sample contains approximately 170,000 clones, 86% of which appear only once. What was sequenced was peripheral blood. The receptors originated from a woman older than 75 in a cohort sampled during active or convalescent COVID-19.

This chain links TRBV6-5 with TRBJ2-7, with TRBD2 matching 8 bases. Germline V CDR1 and CDR2: MNHEY, SVGAGI. Trimming took 5 bases from V and 5 from J; bases not matched to a gene: 11. The CDR3 spans 15 residues. CDR3 in amino acids: CASSPSGGVGNEQYF. Here the CDR3 DNA reads TGTGCCAGCAGTCCTTCCGGGGGGGTCGGGAACGAGCAGTACTTC.

The chain carries TRBV11-2 and TRBJ1-2; D is undetermined. Germline CDR1 and CDR2: SGHAT and FQNNGV. The CDR3 is 17 residues long. The ends were cut back, 5 bases at V and 4 bases at J, with 23 bases in the middle. The CDR3 is CASSTPGSRGLSYGYTF. CDR3 nucleotides: TGTGCCAGCAGCACACCCGGGTCGAGAGGCCTCAGCTATGGCTACACCTTC. Complete variable domain (other parts from reference TRBV11-2 and TRBJ1-2): EAGVAQSPRYKIIEKRQSVAFWCNPISGHATLYWYQQILGQGPKLLIQFQNNGVVDDSQLPKDRFSAERLKGVDSTLKIQPAKLEDSAVYLCASSTPGSRGLSYGYTFGSGTRLTVV.

The chain uses TRBV6-5 and TRBJ2-5; 11 bases are shared with TRBD1. With V trimmed by 6 bases and J by 4 bases, 4 bases remained unmatched. The CDR3 sequence is 14 residues long. From germline, CDR1 is MNHEY and CDR2 SVGAGI. Here the CDR3 reads CASRDRGRRETQYF. The CDR3 DNA reads as TGTGCCAGCAGGGACAGGGGGCGCCGAGAGACCCAGTACTTC.

CDR3 residues: CAISLFAPYSGREGNEQFF. The CDR3 DNA follows: TGTGCCATCAGTCTTTTCGCCCCCTATAGCGGGAGGGAGGGCAATGAGCAGTTCTTC. The chain combines TRBV10-3 with TRBJ2-1, with 11 bases aligning to TRBD2. CDR1 is ENHRY and CDR2 is SYGVKD in the germline V gene. The CDR3 totals 19 residues. Trimming cost V 5 bases and J 6 bases; bases outside gene matches: 18.

The chain uses TRBV19 and TRBJ2-5; D may be TRBD1 (5 bases). The CDR3 contains 14 residues. Germline V gene sequence: CDR1 LNHDA, CDR2 SQIVND (reference sequence). V was shortened by 6 bases and J by 0 bases, with 11 bases between the two germline ends. The CDR3 sequence: CASSPPGNQETQYF. As DNA, the CDR3 is TGTGCCAGTAGCCCCCCAGGGAACCAAGAGACCCAGTACTTC. Full variable domain (rest looked up from reference TRBV19 and TRBJ2-5): DGGITQSPKYLFRKEGQNVTLSCEQNLNHDAMYWYRQDPGQGLRLIYYSQIVNDFQKGDIAEGYSVSREKKESFPLTVTSAQKNPTAFYLCASSPPGNQETQYFGPGTRLLVL.

This clone showed up just once. This chain uses TRBV2 with TRBJ2-7, with D maybe TRBD2 (5 bases). V lost 4 bases and J 3 bases, leaving 10 bases between the germline ends. Germline values: CDR1 SNHLY, CDR2 FYNNEI. The CDR3 covers 13 residues. CDR3 amino acids: CASSGSAGYEQYF. The CDR3 nucleotides read TGTGCCAGCAGTGGTAGCGCGGGCTACGAGCAGTACTTC.

This chain uses TRBV7-2 with TRBJ1-1, with 8 bases that match TRBD1. Germline assignment: CDR1 SGHTA and CDR2 FQGNSA. The CDR3 runs to 15 residues. After removal of 4 bases from V and 11 bases from J, the junction contained 15 bases not matched to a gene. This CDR3 reads CASSSRGTGAAGAFF. CDR3 DNA: TGTGCCAGCAGCTCAAGGGGGACAGGTGCCGCTGGGGCTTTCTTT.

The chain has TRBV3-1 (or the pseudogene TRBV3-2) and TRBJ1-6; D possibly corresponds to TRBD1 (6 bases). Trimming pared 1 base from V and 5 bases from J, leaving 9 bases between. Germline values: CDR1 LGHDT, CDR2 YNNKEL (reference sequence). The CDR3 spans 15 residues. CDR3 in DNA: TGTGCCAGCAGCCAAGGGGACACAAATAATTCACCCCTCCACTTT. Amino acids: CASSQGDTNNSPLHF.

The rearrangement uses TRBV6-2 or TRBV6-3 and TRBJ2-5, with 7 bases lining up with TRBD2. Germline loops: CDR1 MNHEY, CDR2 SVGEGT. The CDR3 is 14 residues long. With V trimmed by 2 bases and J by 5 bases, 5 bases remained unmatched. CDR3 nucleotide sequence: TGTGCCAGCAGTTACGGTCGGGGGGTGGAGACCCAGTACTTC. This translates into CASSYGRGVETQYF.

This chain links TRBV10-3 with TRBJ1-5, with D possibly TRBD1 on 6 matching bases. CDR3 length equals 14 residues. Germline V lookup: CDR1 ENHRY, CDR2 SYGVKD. Trimming shortened V by 6 bases and J by 3 bases, and 12 bases separated the two germline ends. This CDR3 is CAISTGLVNQPQHF. CDR3 sequence (DNA): TGTGCCATCAGCACAGGGTTGGTCAATCAGCCCCAGCATTTT.

This chain connects TRBV6-5 to TRBJ2-2, with D unresolved. Germline V lookup: CDR1 MNHEY, CDR2 SVGAGI. The CDR3 runs 15 residues. V was pared by 6 bases and J by 1 base, with 12 bases between. CDR3 coding DNA: TGTGCCAGCAGATCTCCTCTAAGGAACACCGGGGAGCTGTTTTTT. This translates into CASRSPLRNTGELFF.

The rearrangement joins TRBV29-1 to TRBJ1-4; 10 nucleotides agree with TRBD1. Germline V gene sequence: CDR1 SQVTM, CDR2 ANQGSEA. The CDR3 length is 14 residues. J gave up 1 base and V 6 bases, and 2 bases lay outside the gene matches. CDR3 loop: CSVTGGETNEKLFF. The CDR3, as DNA: TGCAGCGTGACAGGGGGCGAAACTAATGAAAAACTGTTTTTT. Complete variable domain (other parts from reference TRBV29-1 and TRBJ1-4): SAVISQKPSRDICQRGTSLTIQCQVDSQVTMMFWYRQQPGQSLTLIATANQGSEATYESGFVIDKFPISRPNLTFSTLTVSNMSPEDSSIYLCSVTGGETNEKLFFGSGTQLSVL.

Only a few counts were recorded for this clone. The chain joins TRBV19 to TRBJ1-2; a possible D gene is TRBD1 (5 bases). V shed 0 bases and J shed 4 bases, with 9 bases lying between them. From germline, CDR1 is LNHDA and CDR2 SQIVND (reference sequence). The CDR3 runs 14 residues. The DNA of the CDR3 is TGTGCCAGTAGTATAGAGAAGGGGCCCTATGGCTACACCTTC. Its protein product is CASSIEKGPYGYTF.

The chain employs TRBV6-2 or TRBV6-3 and TRBJ2-5; TRBD1 aligns across 9 bases. J gave up 5 bases and V 4 bases, and 8 bases lay outside the gene matches. CDR3 length: 15 amino acids. Germline V gene lookup returns CDR1 MNHEY and CDR2 SVGEGT. CDR3 sequence: CASSSPGQGSETQYF. CDR3 in DNA: TGTGCCAGCAGTTCCCCGGGACAGGGAAGCGAGACCCAGTACTTC.

The gene calls are TRBV20-1 and TRBJ2-4; 12 nucleotides align to TRBD2. This CDR3 is 21 amino acids long. V lost 3 bases to trimming and J lost 0 bases; unmatched junction nucleotides: 18. CDR1 is DFQATT and CDR2 is SNEGSKA in the germline V gene (reference sequence). CDR3: CSASPRLAGEKLRLAKNIQYF. The CDR3, as DNA: TGCAGTGCTAGTCCTCGACTAGCGGGAGAGAAACTTCGGTTAGCCAAAAACATTCAGTACTTC.

This chain links TRBV6-5 with TRBJ2-7; 8 bases map to TRBD1. CDR3 size: 15 residues. Germline loops: CDR1 MNHEY, CDR2 SVGAGI. V dropped 10 bases and J dropped 3; count of bases not matched to a gene: 14. In DNA form, the CDR3 reads TGTGCCACCAGGGGGATTGGACAGGGCCTCTACGAGCAGTACGTC. The encoded protein is CATRGIGQGLYEQYV.

The chain carries TRBV3-1 (or the pseudogene TRBV3-2) and TRBJ2-1; a weak D match, TRBD1 (5 bases). The V gene lost 0 bases and the J gene lost 8 bases, with 11 bases spanning the gap. There are 14 residues in the CDR3. Germline CDR1 is LGHDT and CDR2 is YNNKEL (reference sequence). DNA of the CDR3: TGTGCCAGCAGCCAAGATATTAGGGGCCATGAGCAGTTCTTC. As protein: CASSQDIRGHEQFF.

CDR3 DNA: TGTGCCAGCAGCTTAGTTGAGGCGCATGGCTACACCTTC. This sequence encodes CASSLVEAHGYTF. V usage is TRBV7-9 and J usage is TRBJ1-2; D ambiguous. Germline values: CDR1 SEHNR, CDR2 FQNEAQ (reference sequence). The CDR3 sequence is 13 residues long. The V and J ends lost 1 base and 6 bases respectively, with 9 bases between them.

J is TRBJ1-1 and V is TRBV29-1, with TRBD1 as a possible D gene (5 bases). This CDR3 has 14 amino acids. CDR1 is SQVTM and CDR2 is ANQGSEA in the germline V gene. With 3 bases removed from V and 1 base from J, the gap between germline ends came to 12 bases. DNA of the CDR3: TGCAGCGTTGAGTTCTGGGGGGAGAACACTGAAGCTTTCTTT. Its protein product is CSVEFWGENTEAFF.

The J gene is TRBJ1-2, the V gene TRBV9; unclear D gene. CDR1 is SGDLS, CDR2 YYNGEE, per germline. The V and J ends lost 4 bases and 8 bases respectively, with 12 bases between them. This CDR3 has 12 residues. The CDR3 sequence: CASSPQVGGYTF. The CDR3 bases are TGTGCCAGCAGCCCTCAGGTCGGAGGCTACACCTTC. Filled out from reference TRBV9 and TRBJ1-2, the complete variable domain reads DSGVTQTPKHLITATGQRVTLRCSPRSGDLSVYWYQQSLDQGLQFLIQYYNGEERAKGNILERFSAQQFPDLHSELNLSSLELGDSALYFCASSPQVGGYTFGSGTRLTVV.

V gene TRBV12-3 or TRBV12-4 combines with J gene TRBJ2-1; no clear D gene. The CDR3 is 11 amino acids. The germline V and J ends were trimmed by 3 bases and 9 bases, with 6 bases remaining between them. The CDR3, as DNA: TGTGCCAGCAGTTTGAGCTTTGAGCAGTTCTTC. This gives the protein CASSLSFEQFF.

The rearrangement joins TRBV5-1 to TRBJ2-3, with TRBD1 as a possible D gene (6 bases). Trimming took 1 base from V and 1 from J, leaving 10 bases between them. The CDR3 is made up of 15 amino acids. Germline-derived CDR1 and CDR2 are SGHRS and YFSETQ. CDR3 DNA sequence: TGCGCCAGCAGCTTGAGGCCAGGGGGCACAGATACGCAGTATTTT. This gives the protein CASSLRPGGTDTQYF.

This clone appeared a single time. This chain links TRBV15 with TRBJ2-6, with 7 nucleotides matching TRBD2. Trimming took 0 bases from V and 0 from J; bases not matched to a gene: 2. From germline, CDR1 is LNHNV and CDR2 YYDKDF (reference sequence). CDR3 length: 17 amino acids. Here the CDR3 DNA reads TGTGCCACCAGCAGAGAGGGGGGGATCTCTGGGGCCAACGTCCTGACTTTC. It encodes CATSREGGISGANVLTF.

The V and J genes are TRBV2 and TRBJ1-4, with TRBD1 as a possible D gene (6 bases). The CDR3 totals 15 residues. Between the trimmed V and J ends, which lost 1 base and 8 bases, there was a span of 14 bases. Germline V gene data show CDR1 as SNHLY and CDR2 as FYNNEI. The CDR3, as DNA: TGTGCCAGCAGTGAAGGCCAGGGGTGGCGAGAAAAACTGTTTTTT. Amino acid sequence: CASSEGQGWREKLFF.

This chain uses TRBV19 with TRBJ1-1; 8 bases are a match to TRBD1. The CDR3 consists of 18 residues. Trimming at V came to 3 bases and at J to 0 bases, leaving 12 bases not matched to a gene. Germline V gene lookup returns CDR1 LNHDA and CDR2 SQIVND (reference sequence). CDR3 loop: CASSIVTGGLSMNTEAFF. The CDR3 nucleotides are TGTGCCAGTAGTATTGTCACAGGGGGTCTATCCATGAACACTGAAGCTTTCTTT.

The V gene is TRBV5-1, the J gene TRBJ2-1; 7 bases map to TRBD2. Trimming cost V 2 bases and J 7 bases; bases outside gene matches: 9. Germline values: CDR1 SGHRS, CDR2 YFSETQ. The CDR3 spans 15 residues. The CDR3 DNA reads as TGCGCCAGCAGCTTCACCCAGCGGGATAGGAATGAGCAGTTCTTC. Its protein is CASSFTQRDRNEQFF.

This chain joins TRBV10-2 and TRBJ1-1, with 8 bases identical to TRBD1. CDR3 size: 15 residues. V gave up 5 bases and J gave up 6 bases; unmatched junction bases: 11. Germline V gives CDR1 WSHSY, CDR2 SAAADI. For the CDR3, the DNA is TGCGCCAGCAGTCCCGTCGGACAGGGAATCTCTGAAGCTTTCTTT. Protein product: CASSPVGQGISEAFF.

The chain is built from TRBV11-2 and TRBJ2-7; 7 bases agree with TRBD2. There are 15 residues in the CDR3. Looked up from germline, CDR1 is SGHAT and CDR2 is FQNNGV. The V gene end was trimmed by 1 base and the J gene end by 6 bases; junction bases not matched to a gene: 9. For the CDR3, the DNA is TGTGCCAGCAGCTTAGCTGGCCTAGCGGAAGGCGAGCAGTACGTC. Translating gives CASSLAGLAEGEQYV.

This clone was counted once. J is TRBJ1-4 and V is TRBV18, with D uncertain. Trimming removed 6 bases from V and 3 bases from J, with 11 bases in between. Germline CDR1 and CDR2: KGHSH and LQKENI. The CDR3 length is 14 residues. The CDR3 sequence: CASSSGTANEKLFF. The CDR3 DNA reads TGTGCCAGCTCTTCTGGAACAGCTAATGAAAAACTGTTTTTT.

The chain carries TRBV27 and TRBJ2-7; the D gene is possibly TRBD1 (6 bases). Between the trimmed V and J ends, which lost 5 bases and 2 bases, there was a span of 13 bases. The CDR3 sequence is 14 residues long. The germline CDR1 and CDR2 sequences are MNHEY and SMNVEV (reference sequence). CDR3 nucleotide sequence: TGTGCCAGCAGTCCTCGGTGGGGGCCCTACGAGCAGTACGTC. Its protein is CASSPRWGPYEQYV.